Below are 8 T cell receptor beta chains sequenced from a single sample in a study of blood T cell repertoires in COVID-19. Repertoires were generated with immunoSEQ multiplex PCR, while TCRdb's copy carries only in-frame clones and drops some. The sample has hundreds of thousands of clones, roughly 90% seen once. The sample taken for sequencing was peripheral blood. These receptors came from a woman in her 30s with active or convalescent COVID-19.

This chain links TRBV19 with TRBJ2-5; TRBD2 agrees at 10 bases. This CDR3 has 16 amino acids. Per germline, CDR1 LNHDA and CDR2 SQIVND (reference sequence). The trim removed 3 bases at V and 2 bases at J, leaving 6 bases unmatched. Here the CDR3 reads CASSIGTSGAQETQYF. The CDR3 DNA sequence: TGTGCCAGTAGTATCGGTACTAGCGGGGCGCAAGAGACCCAGTACTTC.

In its sample, this clone was seen a few times. The rearrangement uses TRBV5-1 and TRBJ2-7; 7 bases are shared with TRBD1. Per the germline V gene, CDR1 is SGHRS and CDR2 is YFSETQ. Trimming removed 4 bases from V and 4 bases from J; junction bases left unmatched: 11. The CDR3 totals 15 residues. The CDR3, as DNA: TGCGCCAGCAGCCCCGAGGGGGCGGGTGGGTACGAGCAGTACTTC. The encoded protein is CASSPEGAGGYEQYF.

The chain combines TRBV7-7 with TRBJ2-3; 8 bases are a match to TRBD1. The ends lost 1 base at V and 4 bases at J; junction bases unmatched: 4. From germline, CDR1 is SSHAT and CDR2 FNYEAQ (reference sequence). The CDR3 runs to 15 residues. The CDR3 sequence is CASSLDRTGSDTQYF. CDR3 bases: TGTGCCAGCAGCTTAGATCGGACAGGGTCAGATACGCAGTATTTT.

The rearrangement joins TRBV23-1 to TRBJ1-2; D might be TRBD1 (5 bases). TRBV23-1 is noted as an ORF with a role that remains uncertain. This CDR3 comprises 15 residues. V was clipped by 5 bases and J by 4 bases, with 17 bases between them. The DNA of the CDR3 is TGCGCCAGCAGTGACAGACACGTTGGCTTCTATGGCTACACCTTC. Its protein product is CASSDRHVGFYGYTF.

CDR3 DNA: TGTGCCAGCTCACCGCCTGACACCCGAAGGGAGTACACCTTC. It translates to CASSPPDTRREYTF. The rearrangement uses TRBV18 and TRBJ1-2; D ambiguous. The CDR3 totals 14 residues. CDR1 is KGHSH, CDR2 LQKENI, per germline. The V gene lost 3 bases and the J gene lost 11 bases, with 19 bases spanning the gap.

The V gene is TRBV3-1 (or the pseudogene TRBV3-2), the J gene TRBJ2-2, with 9 bases that match TRBD2. V dropped 4 bases and J dropped 4; count of bases not matched to a gene: 13. This CDR3 comprises 18 residues. Germline values: CDR1 LGHDT, CDR2 YNNKEL (reference sequence). CDR3 amino acids: CASSLPLWGGRATGELFF. Written as DNA, the CDR3 is TGTGCCAGCAGCCTCCCCCTTTGGGGCGGGAGGGCCACCGGGGAGCTGTTTTTT.

The V and J genes are TRBV5-1 and TRBJ2-1, with 8 bases matching TRBD1. CDR3 size: 17 residues. Germline CDR1 SGHRS, CDR2 YFSETQ. J lost 5 bases, V lost 0 bases, and 10 bases had no gene match. The chain's CDR3 is CASSLGLRQGSHNEQFF. The DNA of the CDR3 is TGCGCCAGCAGCTTGGGCTTACGACAGGGGTCCCACAATGAGCAGTTCTTC.

The rearrangement uses TRBV3-1 (or the pseudogene TRBV3-2) and TRBJ2-5, with D maybe TRBD1 (6 bases). CDR1 and CDR2 (germline): LGHDT, YNNKEL (reference sequence). Trimming took 6 bases from V and 7 from J, leaving 21 bases between them. The CDR3 is 15 residues long. The CDR3 DNA reads TGTGCCAGCAGTTTGGGGGCAGAGATAAGGGGGACCCAGTACTTC. Amino acids: CASSLGAEIRGTQYF.